The subject of this entry is one T cell receptor (beta chain). Measured with immunoSEQ multiplex PCR; TCRdb has only the in-frame clones, and not every one. The sample records some 60,000 clones, around 79% being singletons. This specimen comes from a study of memory CD4+ T cells and cytomegalovirus serostatus. The sort gate was single viable CD3+CD4+CD8-CD45RO+ cells for memory CD4+ T cells. Looked up from germline, CDR1 is SSHAT and CDR2 is FNYEAQ (reference sequence). The junction had 10 bases not matched to a gene; V was cut back by 8 bases and J by 2 bases. The CDR3 extends over 15 amino acids. The sequenced material came from memory CD4+ T cells from blood. The TCR comes from an adult in good health and CMV-seropositive. This chain uses TRBV7-7 with TRBJ2-3; the match to TRBD2 covers 7 bases. DNA of the CDR3: TGTGCCAGCTCCAGGGAGGGCCTTCTCACAGATACGCAGTATTTT. It specifies CASSREGLLTDTQYF.